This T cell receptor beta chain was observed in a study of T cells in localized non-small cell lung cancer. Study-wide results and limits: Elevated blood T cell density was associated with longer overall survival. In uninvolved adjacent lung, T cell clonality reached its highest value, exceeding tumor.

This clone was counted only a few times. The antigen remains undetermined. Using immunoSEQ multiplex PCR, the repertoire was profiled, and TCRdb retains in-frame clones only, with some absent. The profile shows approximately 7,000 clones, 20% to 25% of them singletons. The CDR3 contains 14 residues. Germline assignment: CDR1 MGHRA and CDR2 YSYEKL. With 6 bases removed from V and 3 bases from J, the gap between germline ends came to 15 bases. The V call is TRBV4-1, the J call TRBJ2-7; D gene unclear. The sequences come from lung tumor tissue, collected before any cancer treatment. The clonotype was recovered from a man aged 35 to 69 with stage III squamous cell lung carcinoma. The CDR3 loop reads CASSPTSGFYEQYF. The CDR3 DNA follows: TGCGCCAGCAGTCCTACATCAGGATTCTACGAGCAGTACTTC.